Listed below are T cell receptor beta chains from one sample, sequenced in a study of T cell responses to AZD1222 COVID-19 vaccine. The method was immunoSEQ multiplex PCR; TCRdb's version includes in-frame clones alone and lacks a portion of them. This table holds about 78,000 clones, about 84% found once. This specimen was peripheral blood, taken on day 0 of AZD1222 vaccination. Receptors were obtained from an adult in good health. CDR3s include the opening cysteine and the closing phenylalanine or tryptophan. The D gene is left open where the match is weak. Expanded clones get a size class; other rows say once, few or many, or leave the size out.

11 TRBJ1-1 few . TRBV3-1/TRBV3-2 TGTGCCAGCAGCCAAGTCCATGAAGCTTTCTTT CASSQVHEAFF
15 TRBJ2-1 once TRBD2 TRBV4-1 TGCGCCAGCAGCCAAGGCGGGAGTCTCGGCAATGAGCAGTTCTTC CASSQGGSLGNEQFF
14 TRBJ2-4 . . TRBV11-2 TGTGCCAGCAGCTCGAGGCTGGCCAAAAACATTCAGTACTTC CASSSRLAKNIQYF
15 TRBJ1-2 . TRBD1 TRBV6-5 TGTGCCAGCAGGGCTACAGGGGGCGCGAACTATGGCTACACCTTC CASRATGGANYGYTF
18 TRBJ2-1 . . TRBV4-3 TGCGCCAGCAGCCAAGAATTTTTTAGCGCAAGCTCCTACAATGAGCAGTTCTTC CASSQEFFSASSYNEQFF
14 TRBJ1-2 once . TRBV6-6 TGTGCCAGCAGACCGCGAGGGGTCCCCTATGGCTACACCTTC CASRPRGVPYGYTF
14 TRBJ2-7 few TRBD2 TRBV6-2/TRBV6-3 TGTGCCAGCAGTTCGGGGGGAGGAAGGTACGAGCAGTACTTC CASSSGGGRYEQYF
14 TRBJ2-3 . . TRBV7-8 TGTGCCAGCAGCCTGGGGGGAGACACAGATACGCAGTATTTT CASSLGGDTDTQYF
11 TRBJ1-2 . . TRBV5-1 TGCGCCAGCAGCTTGGTAGGTAGCAGGCCCTTC CASSLVGSRPF
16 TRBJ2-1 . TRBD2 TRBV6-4 TGTGCCAGCAGTGACTCATCACTAGCGGGAGGTAATGAGCAGTTCTTC CASSDSSLAGGNEQFF
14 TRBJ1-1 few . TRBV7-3 TGTGCCAGCAAGGGGGGGTCAACGAACACTGAAGCTTTCTTT CASKGGSTNTEAFF
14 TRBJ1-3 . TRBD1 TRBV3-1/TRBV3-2 TGTGCCAGCAGCCATTTGACAGGGGGAAACACCATATATTTT CASSHLTGGNTIYF
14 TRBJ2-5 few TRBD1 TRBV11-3 TGTGCCAGCAGTCCAGGGGGCGCGGGGGAGACCCAGTACTTC CASSPGGAGETQYF
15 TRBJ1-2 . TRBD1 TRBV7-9 TGTGCCAGCAGCTTCGACAGGGGGCACTCCTATGGCTACACCTTC CASSFDRGHSYGYTF
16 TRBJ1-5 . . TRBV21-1 TGTGCCAGCACCCGGTGGGGAGACAGGGTTAATCAGCCCCAGCATTTT CASTRWGDRVNQPQHF
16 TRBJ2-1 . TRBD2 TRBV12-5 TGTGCTAGTGGGACCCTTAGCGGGAGGTTTATCCTGGAGCAGTTCTTC CASGTLSGRFILEQFF
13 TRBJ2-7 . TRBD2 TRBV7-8 TGTGCCAGCAGCCCCTGGCGGGGGGACGAGCAGTACTTC CASSPWRGDEQYF
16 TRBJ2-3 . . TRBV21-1 TGTGCCAGCAGTACCCTGGCGGGAGGTATCACAGATACGCAGTATTTT CASSTLAGGITDTQYF
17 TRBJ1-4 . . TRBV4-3 TGCGCCAGCAGCCAAGGGCTCGGGGGGGGGACTAATGAAAAACTGTTTTTT CASSQGLGGGTNEKLFF
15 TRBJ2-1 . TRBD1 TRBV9 TGTGCCAGCAGCCCTCGGGACAGGACGTACAATGAGCAGTTCTTC CASSPRDRTYNEQFF
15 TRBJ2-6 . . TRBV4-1 TGCGCCAGCAGCCAAGAGCCCGGTGGGGCCAACGTCCTGACTTTC CASSQEPGGANVLTF
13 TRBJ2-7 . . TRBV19 TGTGCCAGTAGCCTGACTCATACCTACGAGCAGTACTTC CASSLTHTYEQYF
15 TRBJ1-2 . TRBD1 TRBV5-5 TGTGCCAGCAGCTTGGGGGCGGGACAGGGGGCGCTTGGCACCTTC CASSLGAGQGALGTF